In this sample, the clone carrying this T cell receptor (beta chain) turned up many times. What it binds is not known. The time point was: persistent/refractory GD, antithyroid drugs over 5 years with positive TRAb. Preparation of the TCR library used RNA extracted from PBMCs. These data come from a study of regulatory T cells in long-lasting Graves disease. Findings of the study overall: Newly diagnosed patients had higher TCR diversity than persistent Graves' patients did.

To make TCR beta libraries, researchers used iRepertoire HTBI primers and Arm-PCR of CDR3 regions. TCRdb re-derived calls from the multiplex PCR reads in MiXCR, one entry per CDR3 protein. The sample records around 500,000 distinct CDR3 sequences, less than 25% being singletons. The source of this sequence is a female donor with Graves disease. The sample in question was peripheral blood mononuclear cells (PBMCs), obtained when the disease was refractory, from a patient treated with antithyroid drugs.

The CDR3 loop is CASSFPRDRGTYEQYF. In DNA form, the CDR3 reads TGTGCCAGCAGCTTTCCCCGGGACAGGGGGACCTACGAGCAGTACTTC. The genes are TRBV11-2 and TRBJ2-7; 11 bases line up with TRBD1. J gave up 2 bases and V 3 bases, and 6 bases lay outside the gene matches. Germline values: CDR1 SGHAT, CDR2 FQNNGV. The CDR3 sequence is 16 residues long.